The 9 T cell receptor beta chains listed next were all sequenced from one sample in a study of OX40 agonist ivuxolimab in advanced cancers. TCRdb's table, derived via immunoSEQ multiplex PCR, lists solely in-frame clones and lacks some. Here the sample spans some 64,000 clones, roughly nine tenths being singletons. This sample comprised CD4+ or CD8+ T cells sorted from blood, obtained in a trial of the OX40 agonist ivuxolimab. Receptors were obtained from an adult with an advanced solid tumor such as melanoma, head and neck, liver or kidney cancer.

The chain employs TRBV6-5 and TRBJ1-2; D perhaps matches TRBD1 (6 bases). The CDR3 contains 16 residues. The germline V gene encodes CDR1 MNHEY and CDR2 SVGAGI. The V end was cut by 0 bases, the J end by 7 bases, with 18 bases between. The CDR3 DNA follows: TGTGCCAGCAGTTACTCGAGTGGGGGGCAGGCGGGTGGCTACACCTTC. Its protein product is CASSYSSGGQAGGYTF.

V usage is TRBV11-1 and J usage is TRBJ2-7; D is perhaps TRBD1 (6 bases). The germline V gene has CDR1 SGHAT and CDR2 FQDESV (reference sequence). The CDR3 spans 13 residues. Trimming shortened V by 2 bases and J by 5 bases, and 10 bases separated the two germline ends. CDR3 bases: TGTGCCAGCAGCTTACAGGGGCTTGACGAGCAGTACTTC. Protein sequence: CASSLQGLDEQYF.

The chain uses TRBV19 and TRBJ1-6; 9 nucleotides line up with TRBD1. The V gene's germline CDR1 is LNHDA and CDR2 SQIVND (reference sequence). The CDR3 loop spans 15 amino acids. The trim removed 5 bases at V and 7 bases at J, leaving 6 bases unmatched. CDR3 coding DNA: TGTGCCAGTAGTGGGACAGGGAGCAAGAATTCACCCCTCCACTTT. It encodes CASSGTGSKNSPLHF.

This rearrangement joins TRBV6-9 to TRBJ1-1; TRBD1 might be the D (6 bases). CDR3 length: 14 amino acids. Looked up from germline, CDR1 is MNHGY and CDR2 is SVAAGI. The V gene lost 0 bases and the J gene lost 5 bases, with 10 bases spanning the gap. The CDR3 spells CASSYSTGRTEAFF. For the CDR3, the DNA is TGTGCCAGCAGTTATTCAACAGGGCGGACTGAAGCTTTCTTT.

J is TRBJ2-7 and V is TRBV7-9; D is unresolved. The CDR3 spans 11 residues. The germline gives CDR1 SEHNR, CDR2 FQNEAQ (reference sequence). The ends were cut back, 5 bases at V and 5 bases at J, with 7 bases in the middle. CDR3 nucleotides: TGTGCCAGCAGCACCTCTGACGAGCAGTACTTC. Translated, it gives CASSTSDEQYF.

The chain links TRBV7-8 to TRBJ2-7; 11 positions match TRBD1. CDR1 and CDR2 (germline): SGHVS, FQNEAQ. V trimming: 2 bases; J trimming: 2 bases; junction bases outside the gene matches: 11. The length of the CDR3 is 18 residues. CDR3 protein: CASSLPSPGQGVAYEQYF. The DNA for the CDR3 is TGTGCCAGCAGCTTACCATCTCCGGGACAGGGGGTCGCCTACGAGCAGTACTTC. Supplemented by reference TRBV7-8 and TRBJ2-7, the full variable domain reads GAGVSQSPRYKVAKRGQDVALRCDPISGHVSLFWYQQALGQGPEFLTYFQNEAQLDKSGLPSDRFFAERPEGSVSTLKIQRTQQEDSAVYLCASSLPSPGQGVAYEQYFGPGTRLTVT.

The chain employs TRBV7-8 and TRBJ1-2; 8 bases are shared with TRBD1. CDR1 and CDR2 (germline): SGHVS, FQNEAQ. Trimming removed 0 bases from V and 4 bases from J; junction bases left unmatched: 10. CDR3 size: 17 residues. The CDR3 bases are TGTGCCAGCAGCTTAGCTGCCAGGGGGCGAGGAAGCTATGGCTACACCTTC. Translation gives CASSLAARGRGSYGYTF.

The rearrangement links TRBV7-2 to TRBJ1-1; 9 nucleotides match TRBD1. Germline loops: CDR1 SGHTA, CDR2 FQGNSA. Trimming removed 5 bases from V and 1 base from J; junction bases left unmatched: 5. This CDR3 has 15 amino acids. CDR3 nucleotide sequence: TGTGCCAGCAGCGCAGAGACAGGGGGGAACACTGAAGCTTTCTTT. This gives the protein CASSAETGGNTEAFF.

Remarks on this clone: In the same sample, other DNA sequences code for this CDR3. The gene calls are TRBV4-1 and TRBJ1-1; tentatively, D is TRBD1 (5 bases). Between the trimmed V and J ends, which lost 1 base and 5 bases, there was a span of 11 bases. CDR1 MGHRA and CDR2 YSYEKL come from the germline V gene. The CDR3 spans 14 residues. CDR3 DNA sequence: TGCGCCAGCAGCCAAGGTCAGGGAGGGACTGAAGCTTTCTTT. Translating it yields CASSQGQGGTEAFF.